The 5 T cell receptor beta chains given below trace back to one sample, sequenced in a study of CD8+ T cells in alopecia areata. Investigators isolated RNA and reverse transcribed it into cDNA to act as the sequencing template. The table came from immunoSEQ multiplex PCR; TCRdb's copy has only in-frame clones and leaves some out. Here the sample spans 200,000 to 250,000 clones, roughly 64% being singletons. The treatment was: oral pan-JAK inhibitor, 5-10 mg twice daily. The sample in question was CD4+ T cells sorted from blood, obtained at week 4, from a patient treated with tofacitinib. Every receptor here comes from a human donor with alopecia areata.

The chain carries TRBV15 and TRBJ1-5; D is ambiguous. Germline V gene lookup returns CDR1 LNHNV and CDR2 YYDKDF (reference sequence). This CDR3 contains 14 residues. V lost 6 bases and J 3 bases, leaving 12 bases between the germline ends. CDR3 coding DNA: TGTGCCACCAGGCACCGGGATTACAATCAGCCCCAGCATTTT. Translating gives CATRHRDYNQPQHF.

The count of this clone is one. This chain uses TRBV19 with TRBJ1-1, with D possibly TRBD1 on 6 matching bases. The CDR3 is 16 residues long. With 2 bases removed from V and 4 bases from J, the gap between germline ends came to 17 bases. CDR1 is LNHDA and CDR2 is SQIVND in the germline V gene (reference sequence). DNA of the CDR3: TGTGCCAGTAGTATATTACCGGAAAGGGGGGCCACTGAAGCTTTCTTT. This translates into CASSILPERGATEAFF.

This clone turned up a few times. This sequence joins TRBV7-2 and TRBJ2-3; possible D gene TRBD2, 5 bases. The length of the CDR3 is 12 residues. V lost 5 bases and J lost 6, with 9 bases in between. In germline, CDR1 is SGHTA, CDR2 FQGNSA. The CDR3 bases are TGTGCCAGCAGCCCCCGGAGGGATACGCAGTATTTT. Residues: CASSPRRDTQYF.

CDR3 bases: TGTGCCAGCAGCCCGCGGGATTTGTCTGGGGAGCTGTTTTTT. Protein product: CASSPRDLSGELFF. The rearrangement uses TRBV5-6 and TRBJ2-2, with D maybe TRBD2 (6 bases). CDR1 and CDR2 from the germline V gene are SGHDT and YYEEEE. The CDR3 contains 14 residues. V was clipped by 4 bases and J by 8 bases, with 15 bases between them.

The chain joins TRBV10-3 to TRBJ1-1, with 9 bases identical to TRBD1. V dropped 6 bases and J dropped 5; count of bases not matched to a gene: 10. The CDR3 has 15 residues. Germline values: CDR1 ENHRY, CDR2 SYGVKD. The CDR3 region is CAIRRGTGTGTEAFF. DNA for the CDR3: TGTGCCATCAGACGGGGGACCGGGACAGGGACTGAAGCTTTCTTT.